Following are 10 T cell receptor beta chains from one sample sequenced in a study of CD8 T cells in ankylosing spondylitis. TCRdb re-derived calls from the 5' RACE reads in MiXCR, one entry per CDR3 protein. This table has 250,000 to 350,000 distinct CDR3 sequences, 20% to 25% appearing once. Sequencing was carried out using blood, either unsorted or a sorted T cell fraction (not recorded which). These receptors were taken from a female donor with ankylosing spondylitis or in good health (not recorded which).

This clonotype was seen only a few times. The V call is TRBV7-8, the J call TRBJ2-7; TRBD2 matches at 13 bases. CDR3 length: 17 residues. Germline V CDR1 and CDR2: SGHVS, FQNEAQ. After removal of 2 bases from V and 1 base from J, the junction contained 5 bases not matched to a gene. This CDR3 is CASSLRGTSGISYEQYF. The CDR3 nucleotides read TGTGCCAGCAGCTTACGGGGGACTAGCGGGATTTCCTACGAGCAGTACTTC.

This clonotype occurred many times. The chain links TRBV25-1 to TRBJ1-6; weak D call: TRBD1 (5 bases). CDR3 length: 14 amino acids. Germline CDR1 and CDR2: MGHDK and SYGVNS. The V and J ends lost 5 bases and 7 bases respectively, with 12 bases between them. The CDR3 loop is CASSHQAGNSPLHF. In DNA form, the CDR3 reads TGTGCCAGCAGTCACCAAGCAGGGAATTCACCCCTCCACTTT.

This clonotype was counted ten times or more. The rearrangement joins TRBV7-2 to TRBJ2-3; 8 bases are shared with TRBD2. CDR1 is SGHTA, CDR2 FQGNSA, per germline. The CDR3 covers 15 residues. Trimming removed 4 bases from V and 2 bases from J; junction bases left unmatched: 5. In DNA, the CDR3 is TGTGCCAGCAGCTCGCAAGCGGGGGTCACAGATACGCAGTATTTT. Translation gives CASSSQAGVTDTQYF.

This sequence joins TRBV20-1 and TRBJ2-1; a possible D gene is TRBD2 (6 bases). The CDR3 has 13 amino acids. Trimming removed 1 base from V and 8 bases from J, with 12 bases in between. The germline V gene encodes CDR1 DFQATT and CDR2 SNEGSKA (reference sequence). Here the CDR3 DNA reads TGCAGTGCTAGAGGTGGGGGGTGGTATGAGCAGTTCTTC. Translation gives CSARGGGWYEQFF.

The rearrangement joins TRBV23-1 to TRBJ2-2, with 7 bases matching TRBD1. TRBV23-1 is an open reading frame, and its role is uncertain. The CDR3 has 17 residues. V trimming: 8 bases; J trimming: 1 base; junction bases outside the gene matches: 13. The CDR3 protein is CASPKGRQGQNTGELFF. DNA of the CDR3: TGCGCCAGCCCTAAGGGGAGACAGGGACAGAACACCGGGGAGCTGTTTTTT.

This clonotype was counted many times. V usage is TRBV6-1 and J usage is TRBJ2-3, with 9 bases that match TRBD2. J was trimmed by 4 bases and V by 6 bases; bases with no gene match: 2. Germline lookup yields CDR1 MNHNS and CDR2 SASEGT. The CDR3 contains 13 residues. CDR3 sequence: CASRLAGADTQYF. The DNA of the CDR3 is TGTGCCAGCAGACTAGCGGGCGCAGATACGCAGTATTTT.

This clonotype was counted ten times or more. This rearrangement joins TRBV7-6 to TRBJ2-7, with unresolved D. The germline V gene has CDR1 SGHVS and CDR2 FNYEAQ. The CDR3 runs to 13 residues. Between the trimmed V and J ends, which lost 5 bases and 1 base, there was a span of 9 bases. CDR3 DNA sequence: TGTGCCAGCAGCCTCACCGAATCCTACGAGCAGTACTTC. It encodes CASSLTESYEQYF.

Many counts were recorded for this clonotype. The chain has TRBV11-2 and TRBJ2-7, with D unresolved. Trimming took off 1 base at V and 4 bases at J, with 5 bases between the two ends. This CDR3 has 12 residues. From germline, CDR1 is SGHAT and CDR2 FQNNGV. The CDR3 nucleotides read TGTGCCAGCAGCTTAGTAGGGTACGAGCAGTACTTC. This translates into CASSLVGYEQYF.

In this sample, this clonotype turned up a few times. The chain combines TRBV6-5 with TRBJ2-5; D is undetermined. V lost 7 bases and J lost 6, with 9 bases in between. This CDR3 comprises 11 residues. Germline V gene sequence: CDR1 MNHEY, CDR2 SVGAGI. DNA of the CDR3: TGTGCCAGCAACGGTGGAAAGACCCAGTACTTC. Translation: CASNGGKTQYF.

This sequence joins TRBV4-3 and TRBJ1-1; D unclear. CDR3 length: 16 amino acids. Trimming took off 0 bases at V and 1 base at J, with 12 bases between the two ends. CDR1 and CDR2 from the germline V gene are LGHNA and YSLEER. The CDR3 sequence is CASSQDLHNRNTEAFF. The CDR3 bases are TGCGCCAGCAGCCAAGATCTTCACAACCGGAACACTGAAGCTTTCTTT.